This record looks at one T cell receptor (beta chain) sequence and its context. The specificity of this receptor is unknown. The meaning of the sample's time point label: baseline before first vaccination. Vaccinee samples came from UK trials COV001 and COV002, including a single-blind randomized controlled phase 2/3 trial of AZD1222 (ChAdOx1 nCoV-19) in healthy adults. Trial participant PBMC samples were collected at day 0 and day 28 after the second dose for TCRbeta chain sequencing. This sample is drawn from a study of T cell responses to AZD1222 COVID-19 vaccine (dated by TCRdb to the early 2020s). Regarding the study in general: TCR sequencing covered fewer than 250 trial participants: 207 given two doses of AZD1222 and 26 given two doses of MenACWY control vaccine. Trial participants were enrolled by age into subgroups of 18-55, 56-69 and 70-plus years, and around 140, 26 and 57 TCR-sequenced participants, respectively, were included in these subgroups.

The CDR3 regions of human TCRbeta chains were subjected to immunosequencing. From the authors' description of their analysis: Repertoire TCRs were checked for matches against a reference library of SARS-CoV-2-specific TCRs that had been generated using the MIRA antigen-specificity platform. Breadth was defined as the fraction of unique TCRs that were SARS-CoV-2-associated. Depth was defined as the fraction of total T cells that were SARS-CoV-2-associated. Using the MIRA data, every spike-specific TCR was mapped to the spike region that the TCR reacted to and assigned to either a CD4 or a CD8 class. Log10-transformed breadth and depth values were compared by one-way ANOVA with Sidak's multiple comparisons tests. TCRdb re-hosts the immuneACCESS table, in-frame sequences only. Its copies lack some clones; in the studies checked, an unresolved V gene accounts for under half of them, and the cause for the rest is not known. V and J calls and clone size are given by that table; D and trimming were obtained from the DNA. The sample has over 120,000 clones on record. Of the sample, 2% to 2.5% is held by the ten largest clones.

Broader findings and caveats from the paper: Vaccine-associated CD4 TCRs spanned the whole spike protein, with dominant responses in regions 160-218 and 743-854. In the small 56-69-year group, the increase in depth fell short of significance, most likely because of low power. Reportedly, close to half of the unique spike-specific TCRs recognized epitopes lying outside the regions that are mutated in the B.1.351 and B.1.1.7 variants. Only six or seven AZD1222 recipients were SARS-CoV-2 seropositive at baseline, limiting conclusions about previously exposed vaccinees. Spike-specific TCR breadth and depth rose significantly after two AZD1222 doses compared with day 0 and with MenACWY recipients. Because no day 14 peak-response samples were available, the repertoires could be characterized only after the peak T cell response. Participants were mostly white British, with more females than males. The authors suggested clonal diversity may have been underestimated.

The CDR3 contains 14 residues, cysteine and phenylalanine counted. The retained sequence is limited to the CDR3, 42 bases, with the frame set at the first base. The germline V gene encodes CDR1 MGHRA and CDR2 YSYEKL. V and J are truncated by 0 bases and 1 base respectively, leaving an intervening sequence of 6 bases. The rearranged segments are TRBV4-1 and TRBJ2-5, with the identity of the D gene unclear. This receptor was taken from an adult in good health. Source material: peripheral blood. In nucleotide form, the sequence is TGCGCCAGCAGCCAAGATCGTATCCAAGAGACCCAGTACTTC. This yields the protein CASSQDRIQETQYF.